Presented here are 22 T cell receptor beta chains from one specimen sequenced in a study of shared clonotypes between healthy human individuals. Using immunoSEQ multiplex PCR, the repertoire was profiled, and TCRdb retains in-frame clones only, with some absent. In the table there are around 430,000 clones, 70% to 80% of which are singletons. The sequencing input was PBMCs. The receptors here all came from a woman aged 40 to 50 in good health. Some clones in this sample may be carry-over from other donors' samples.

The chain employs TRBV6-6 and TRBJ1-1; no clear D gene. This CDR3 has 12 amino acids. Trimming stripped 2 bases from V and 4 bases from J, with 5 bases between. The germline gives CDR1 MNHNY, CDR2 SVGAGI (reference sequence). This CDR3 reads CASSYDITEAFF. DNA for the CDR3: TGTGCCAGCAGTTACGACATCACTGAAGCTTTCTTT.

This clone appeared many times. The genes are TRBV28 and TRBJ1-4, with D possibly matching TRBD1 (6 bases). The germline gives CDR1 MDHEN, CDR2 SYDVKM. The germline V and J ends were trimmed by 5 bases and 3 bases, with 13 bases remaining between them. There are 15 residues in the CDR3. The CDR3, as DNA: TGTGCCAGCAGTCCCGCGACAGGCTCTAATGAAAAACTGTTTTTT. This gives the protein CASSPATGSNEKLFF.

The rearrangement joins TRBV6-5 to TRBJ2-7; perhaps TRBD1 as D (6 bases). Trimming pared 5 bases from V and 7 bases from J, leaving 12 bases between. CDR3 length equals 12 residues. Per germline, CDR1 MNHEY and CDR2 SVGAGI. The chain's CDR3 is CASSTGSGEQYF. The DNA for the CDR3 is TGTGCCAGCAGTACAGGGTCAGGAGAGCAGTACTTC.

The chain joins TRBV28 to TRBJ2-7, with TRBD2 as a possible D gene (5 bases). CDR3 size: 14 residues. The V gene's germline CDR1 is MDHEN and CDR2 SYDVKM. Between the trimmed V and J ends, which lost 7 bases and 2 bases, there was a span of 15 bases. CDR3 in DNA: TGTGCCAGCATCCCATCGGACTTTACCTACGAGCAGTACTTC. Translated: CASIPSDFTYEQYF.

This chain's CDR3 is CASGRSGNTIYF. DNA of the CDR3: TGTGCCAGCGGGCGCTCTGGAAACACCATATATTTT. The chain is built from TRBV6-5 and TRBJ1-3; the D is unclear. This CDR3 comprises 12 residues. The V end lost 8 bases, the J end lost 0 bases, and 5 bases lay between the germline ends. From germline, CDR1 is MNHEY and CDR2 SVGAGI.

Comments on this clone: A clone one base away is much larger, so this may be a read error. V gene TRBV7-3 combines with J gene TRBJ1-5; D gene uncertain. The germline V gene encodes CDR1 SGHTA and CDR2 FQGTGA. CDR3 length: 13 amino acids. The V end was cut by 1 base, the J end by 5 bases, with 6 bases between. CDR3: CASSLSGDQPQHF. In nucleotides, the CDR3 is TGTGCCAGCAGCTTAAGCGGGGATCAGCCCCAGCATTTT.

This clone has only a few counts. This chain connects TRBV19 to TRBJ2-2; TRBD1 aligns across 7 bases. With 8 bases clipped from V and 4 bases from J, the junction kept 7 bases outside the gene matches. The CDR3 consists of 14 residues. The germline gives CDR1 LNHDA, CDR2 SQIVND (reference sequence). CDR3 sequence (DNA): TGTGCCAGTCGTACAGGGGTCCGCACCGGGGAGCTGTTTTTT. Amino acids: CASRTGVRTGELFF. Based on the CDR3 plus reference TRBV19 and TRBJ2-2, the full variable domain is DGGITQSPKYLFRKEGQNVTLSCEQNLNHDAMYWYRQDPGQGLRLIYYSQIVNDFQKGDIAEGYSVSREKKESFPLTVTSAQKNPTAFYLCASRTGVRTGELFFGEGSRLTVL.

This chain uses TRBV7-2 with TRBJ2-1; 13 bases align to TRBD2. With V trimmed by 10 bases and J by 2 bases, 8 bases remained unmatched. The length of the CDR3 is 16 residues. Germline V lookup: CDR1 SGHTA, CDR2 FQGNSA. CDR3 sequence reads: CATGLAGVGAYNEQFF. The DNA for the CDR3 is TGTGCCACCGGACTAGCGGGAGTCGGGGCCTACAATGAGCAGTTCTTC.

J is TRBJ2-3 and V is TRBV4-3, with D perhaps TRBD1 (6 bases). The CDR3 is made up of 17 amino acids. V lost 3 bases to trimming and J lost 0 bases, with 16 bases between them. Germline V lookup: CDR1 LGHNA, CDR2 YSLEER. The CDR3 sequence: CASSHPGQISSTDTQYF. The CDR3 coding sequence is TGCGCCAGCAGCCATCCCGGACAGATTTCTAGCACAGATACGCAGTATTTT.

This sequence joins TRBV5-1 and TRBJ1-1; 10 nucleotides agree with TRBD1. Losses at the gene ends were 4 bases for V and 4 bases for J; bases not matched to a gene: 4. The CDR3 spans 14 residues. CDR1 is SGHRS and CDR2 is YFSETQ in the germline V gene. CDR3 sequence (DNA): TGCGCCAGCAGCGGGACAGGGGCGTCCACTGAAGCTTTCTTT. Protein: CASSGTGASTEAFF.

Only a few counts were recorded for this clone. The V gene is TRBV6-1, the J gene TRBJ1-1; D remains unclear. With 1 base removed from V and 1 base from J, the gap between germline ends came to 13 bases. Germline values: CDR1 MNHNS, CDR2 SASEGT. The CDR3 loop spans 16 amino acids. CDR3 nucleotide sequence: TGTGCCAGCAGTGAAGGTGGGGTTCGGGGGAACACTGAAGCTTTCTTT. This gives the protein CASSEGGVRGNTEAFF.

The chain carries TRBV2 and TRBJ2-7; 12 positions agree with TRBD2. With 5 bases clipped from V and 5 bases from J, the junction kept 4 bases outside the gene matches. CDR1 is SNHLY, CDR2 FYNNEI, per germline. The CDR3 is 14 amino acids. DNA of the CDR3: TGTGCCAGCAGTCCACTAGCGGGAGGCGACGAGCAGTACTTC. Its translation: CASSPLAGGDEQYF.

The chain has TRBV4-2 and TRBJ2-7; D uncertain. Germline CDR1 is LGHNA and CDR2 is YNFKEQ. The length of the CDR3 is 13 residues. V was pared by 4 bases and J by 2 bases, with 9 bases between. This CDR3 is CASSPPEAYEQYF. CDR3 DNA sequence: TGTGCCAGCAGCCCCCCCGAGGCCTACGAGCAGTACTTC.

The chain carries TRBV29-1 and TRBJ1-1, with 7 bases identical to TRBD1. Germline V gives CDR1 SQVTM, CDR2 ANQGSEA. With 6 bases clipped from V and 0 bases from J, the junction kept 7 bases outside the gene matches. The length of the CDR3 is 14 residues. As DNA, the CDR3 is TGCAGCGTAGACGGCACAGGGGTGAACACTGAAGCTTTCTTT. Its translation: CSVDGTGVNTEAFF.

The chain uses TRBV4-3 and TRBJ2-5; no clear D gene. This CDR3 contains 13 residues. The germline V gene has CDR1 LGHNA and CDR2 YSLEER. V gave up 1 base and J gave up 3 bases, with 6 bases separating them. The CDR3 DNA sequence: TGCGCCAGCAGCCAAGTGCAGGAAGAGACCCAGTACTTC. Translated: CASSQVQEETQYF.

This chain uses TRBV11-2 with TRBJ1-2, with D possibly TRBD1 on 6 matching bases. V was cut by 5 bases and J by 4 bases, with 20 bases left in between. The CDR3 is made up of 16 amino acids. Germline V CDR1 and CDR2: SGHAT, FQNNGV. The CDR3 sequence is CASSLRDIQGVYGYTF. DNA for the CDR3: TGTGCCAGCAGCCTGCGAGATATACAGGGAGTCTATGGCTACACCTTC.

CDR3 nucleotide sequence: TGTGCCAGCAGTGGACTAGCGGGAGGAATAAACACCGGGGAGCTGTTTTTT. Translated, it gives CASSGLAGGINTGELFF. V is TRBV6-1 and J is TRBJ2-2, with TRBD2 matching over 13 bases. The CDR3 covers 17 residues. The V gene's germline CDR1 is MNHNS and CDR2 SASEGT. The ends lost 4 bases at V and 2 bases at J; junction bases unmatched: 4.

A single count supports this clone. In nucleotides, the CDR3 is TGTGCCAGCTCACCAAGAGGCTTCCGGGGTCTCAATGAGCAGTTCTTC. Translated: CASSPRGFRGLNEQFF. The V call is TRBV18, the J call TRBJ2-1, with D perhaps matching TRBD2 (5 bases). The CDR3 contains 16 residues. V lost 2 bases, J lost 6 bases, and 17 bases lay in between. Germline assignment: CDR1 KGHSH and CDR2 LQKENI.

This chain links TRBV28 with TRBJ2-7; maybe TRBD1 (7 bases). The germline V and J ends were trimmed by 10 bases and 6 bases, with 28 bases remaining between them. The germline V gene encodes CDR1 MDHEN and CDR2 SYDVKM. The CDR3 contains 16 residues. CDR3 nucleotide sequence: TGTGCCACCAGGGGGGTGACGGACTACCGCCGCCTCGAGCAGTACTTC. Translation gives CATRGVTDYRRLEQYF.

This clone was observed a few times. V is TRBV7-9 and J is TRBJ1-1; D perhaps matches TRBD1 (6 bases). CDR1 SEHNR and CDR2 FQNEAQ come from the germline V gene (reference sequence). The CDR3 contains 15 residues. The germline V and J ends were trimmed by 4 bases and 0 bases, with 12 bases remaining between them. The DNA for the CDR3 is TGTGCCAGCAGCTCTCAGGGGCCAATGAACACTGAAGCTTTCTTT. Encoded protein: CASSSQGPMNTEAFF. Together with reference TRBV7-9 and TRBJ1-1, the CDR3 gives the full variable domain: DTGVSQNPRHKITKRGQNVTFRCDPISEHNRLYWYRQTLGQGPEFLTYFQNEAQLEKSRLLSDRFSAERPKGSFSTLEIQRTEQGDSAMYLCASSSQGPMNTEAFFGQGTRLTVV.

The CDR3 DNA follows: TGTGCCAGCAGTGAACAGAGCGGGAGAGGCTACGAGCAGTACTTC. Amino acid sequence: CASSEQSGRGYEQYF. The rearrangement uses TRBV2 and TRBJ2-7, with 8 bases that match TRBD2. Trimming removed 2 bases from V and 3 bases from J; junction bases left unmatched: 6. The length of the CDR3 is 15 residues. The germline V gene has CDR1 SNHLY and CDR2 FYNNEI. The entire variable domain, with the rest obtained from reference TRBV2 and TRBJ2-7, is as follows: EPEVTQTPSHQVTQMGQEVILRCVPISNHLYFYWYRQILGQKVEFLVSFYNNEISEKSEIFDDQFSVERPDGSNFTLKIRSTKLEDSAMYFCASSEQSGRGYEQYFGPGTRLTVT.

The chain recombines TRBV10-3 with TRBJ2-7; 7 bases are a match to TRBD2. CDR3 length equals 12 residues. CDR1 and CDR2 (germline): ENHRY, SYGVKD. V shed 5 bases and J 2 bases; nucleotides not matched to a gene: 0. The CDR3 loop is CAISSGTYEQYF. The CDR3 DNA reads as TGTGCCATCAGTAGCGGGACCTACGAGCAGTACTTC.